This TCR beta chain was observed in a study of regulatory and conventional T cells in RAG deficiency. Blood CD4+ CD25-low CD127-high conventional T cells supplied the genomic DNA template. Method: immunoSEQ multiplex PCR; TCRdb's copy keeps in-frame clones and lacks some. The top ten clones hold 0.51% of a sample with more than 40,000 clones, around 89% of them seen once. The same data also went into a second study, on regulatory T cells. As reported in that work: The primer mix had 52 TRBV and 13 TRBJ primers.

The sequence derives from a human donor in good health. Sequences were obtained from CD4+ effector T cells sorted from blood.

CDR3 in DNA: TGTGCCAGCAGCCCCCGGGGATCGAACACCGGGGAGCTGTTTTTT. Protein product: CASSPRGSNTGELFF. This chain uses TRBV7-2 with TRBJ2-2; D perhaps matches TRBD2 (5 bases). CDR3 length: 15 residues. With 5 bases removed from V and 0 bases from J, the gap between germline ends came to 10 bases. Germline-derived CDR1 and CDR2 are SGHTA and FQGNSA.